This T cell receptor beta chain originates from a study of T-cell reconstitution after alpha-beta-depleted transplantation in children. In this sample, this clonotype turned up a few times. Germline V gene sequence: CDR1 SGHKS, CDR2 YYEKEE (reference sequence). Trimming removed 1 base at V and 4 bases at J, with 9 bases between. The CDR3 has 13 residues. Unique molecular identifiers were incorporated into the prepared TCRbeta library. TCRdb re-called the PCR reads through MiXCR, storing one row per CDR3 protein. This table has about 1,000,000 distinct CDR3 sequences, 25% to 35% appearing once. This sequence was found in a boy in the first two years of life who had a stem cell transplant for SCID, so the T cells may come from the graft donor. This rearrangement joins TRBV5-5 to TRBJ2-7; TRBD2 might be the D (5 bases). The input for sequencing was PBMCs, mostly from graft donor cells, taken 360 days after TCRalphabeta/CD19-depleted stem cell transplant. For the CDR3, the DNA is TGTGCCAGCAGCTTGTTCGGGGAATACGAGCAGTACTTC. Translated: CASSLFGEYEQYF.